This entry lists 4 T cell receptor beta chains sequenced from one sample in a study of blood T cell repertoires in COVID-19. Clones were sequenced by immunoSEQ multiplex PCR, and TCRdb holds only the in-frame ones, with some missing. The top ten clones hold about 12% of a sample with around 100,000 clones, about 77% of them seen once. What was sequenced was peripheral blood. The source of these receptors is a woman between 70 and 85 years old with acute or convalescent COVID-19.

The gene calls are TRBV5-1 and TRBJ2-2; tentatively, D is TRBD1 (6 bases). The CDR3 sequence is 16 residues long. CDR1 is SGHRS and CDR2 is YFSETQ in the germline V gene. The V end lost 5 bases, the J end lost 0 bases, and 14 bases lay between the germline ends. The CDR3 protein is CASSPDQGSNTGELFF. CDR3 nucleotides: TGCGCCAGCAGTCCGGACCAGGGGTCGAACACCGGGGAGCTGTTTTTT.

The rearrangement links TRBV30 to TRBJ1-1; possibly TRBD1 for D (6 bases). The CDR3 is 14 residues long. Trimming removed 3 bases from V and 8 bases from J, with 19 bases in between. CDR1 is GTSNPN and CDR2 is SVGIG in the germline V gene (reference sequence). The CDR3 sequence is CAWRALNREREAFF. The CDR3 DNA reads as TGTGCCTGGAGAGCGCTCAACAGGGAGAGGGAAGCTTTCTTT.

This chain connects TRBV18 to TRBJ1-3; 8 nucleotides agree with TRBD1. Per germline, CDR1 KGHSH and CDR2 LQKENI. V lost 2 bases, J lost 8 bases, and 5 bases stayed unmatched. The length of the CDR3 is 14 residues. The CDR3 nucleotides are TGTGCCAGCTCACCAGCCGACAGGGGAGACACCATATATTTT. Amino acids: CASSPADRGDTIYF. Supplemented by reference TRBV18 and TRBJ1-3, the full variable domain reads NAGVMQNPRHLVRRRGQEARLRCSPMKGHSHVYWYRQLPEEGLKFMVYLQKENIIDESGMPKERFSAEFPKEGPSILRIQQVVRGDSAAYFCASSPADRGDTIYFGEGSWLTVV.

This chain uses TRBV18 with TRBJ1-1, with a tentative D call TRBD1 (5 bases). The germline V and J ends were trimmed by 2 bases and 0 bases, with 16 bases remaining between them. The CDR3 contains 17 residues. The germline CDR1 and CDR2 sequences are KGHSH and LQKENI. DNA of the CDR3: TGTGCCAGCTCACCAAGGACAAGGGATTTCATGAACACTGAAGCTTTCTTT. Translation gives CASSPRTRDFMNTEAFF. The full variable domain, its missing parts supplied by reference TRBV18 and TRBJ1-1, is NAGVMQNPRHLVRRRGQEARLRCSPMKGHSHVYWYRQLPEEGLKFMVYLQKENIIDESGMPKERFSAEFPKEGPSILRIQQVVRGDSAAYFCASSPRTRDFMNTEAFFGQGTRLTVV.